The TCR beta chain under discussion was sequenced for a study of blood T cell repertoires in COVID-19. Across the whole study: Researchers got acute and convalescent COVID-19 samples from the United States, Italy and Spain.

As concerns this clone: Other DNA sequences from this sample encode an identical CDR3 as well.

As handled by the study authors: Reference gene primer amplification gave estimated nucleated cell counts. The table came from immunoSEQ multiplex PCR; TCRdb's copy has only in-frame clones and leaves some out. The V and J calls and clone size are taken from that table; D and trimming were inferred from the DNA. The table records approximately 200,000 clones, 85% to 90% of them present only once. This CDR3 has 15 amino acids. J was trimmed by 1 base and V by 4 bases; bases with no gene match: 3. The germline V gene encodes CDR1 SGHNT and CDR2 YYREEE (reference sequence). Sequenced input: peripheral blood. The receptor was derived from a man aged 55 to 70 who had recovered from COVID-19. The V gene is TRBV5-4, the J gene TRBJ2-7; TRBD2 aligns across 12 bases. In DNA, the CDR3 is TGTGCCAGCAGCCCGGGACTAGCGGGTTCCTACGAGCAGTACTTC. Translation: CASSPGLAGSYEQYF.